This T cell receptor (beta chain) stems from a study of T cells in Graves' hyperthyroidism and ophthalmopathy (dated by TCRdb to about 2019). For the wider study: Peripheral blood was sampled at the time of initial diagnosis, prior to any treatment. A discovery cohort of around 98 patients, fewer than 50 with Graves' ophthalmopathy and roughly 59 with stable Graves' hyperthyroidism, was used to find distinguishing TCR V-J signatures. Prospective prediction of ophthalmopathy was tested in an independent validation cohort of 18 hyperthyroidism patients and 17 patients who later progressed to ophthalmopathy. The roughly 94 discovery patients were randomly divided into training and test sets at a 7:3 ratio. In addition, the study compared T-cell repertoires in thyroid tissue and in blood from six Graves' hyperthyroidism patients. After sampling, hyperthyroidism patients received methimazole starting at 30 mg daily, and ophthalmopathy patients received high-dose intravenous methylprednisolone. The paper describes TCR Vbeta CDR3 sequencing of more than 120 peripheral blood samples, made up of roughly 45 ophthalmopathy patients, 70 to 75 hyperthyroidism patients and roughly 17 progressor patients. Results and caveats for the whole study, not just this receptor: Ophthalmopathy was separated from stable hyperthyroidism by a 13 V-J signature model, with about 86% sensitivity and approximately 81% specificity obtained in cross-validation and 80%/75% obtained in testing. No statistical method was used to fix the sample size in advance, and group allocation was not hidden from the investigators. Blood samples also contained most of the expanded thyroid clonotypes (frequency above 0.001), which suggests that blood repertoires may reflect thyroid immune responses. In validation, progression to ophthalmopathy was predicted by the model with approximately 67% sensitivity and 72% to 85% specificity, a median of 6.5 months before onset.

TCR beta CDR3 regions were amplified from RNA transcripts. For the first round of RT-PCR on the TCR CDR3, the HTBI primer set was used together with the Qiagen OneStep RT-PCR kit. Libraries were constructed in a second round of multiplex PCR, after which size selection and purification were carried out. The libraries were sequenced on an Illumina HiSeq2000 using paired-end 100 bp reads. The paper's processing steps were these. SOAPnuke was used to process the raw data, with reads discarded if the reads contained adapters or uncalled bases, had a mean Phred below 15, or lacked an exact constant-primer or identifier match. High-quality paired reads were merged using COPE v1.2.5, and each unique nucleotide sequence was defined as a clonotype. MiTCR v1.1 was used to align the clonotypes against IMGT TRBV, TRBD and TRBJ reference segments. Only V-J combinations with frequency above 0.0001, covering roughly 99% of repertoires, were analysed. A TCS score was defined as the ratio of F50 (clonal expansion) to E x V (chaos), with BLOSUM62-based TCRdist applied between CDR3 peptides within each V-J. Welch's t-statistics and random forest reduced 450 to 600 V-J features to roughly 13, which were used in a naive Bayes classifier (R e1071). TCRdb redid the processing of the public reads, applying fastp at Q25 and MiXCR, and retained in-frame beta chains. Rows are combined by CDR3 protein, so each entry shows the most common genes and DNA. The authors' filters were not applied to this entry. The sample table contains about 600,000 distinct CDR3 sequences; only one count was recorded for roughly 15% of them. The ten largest clones capture less than 3.5% of the sample.

V lost 0 bases and J lost 0 bases; the stretch between them is 17 bases long. The CDR3 has 18 amino acids, counting the end cysteine and phenylalanine. Only the CDR3 DNA is retained, 54 bases long and in frame from the first base. CDR1 and CDR2 were assigned from the germline V gene as SGHRS and YFSETQ. Moderately to severely active disease, a Clinical Activity Score of at least 3, a NOSPECS grade of at least 4, and a duration under 3 months were present in ophthalmopathy patients. Exclusion was applied to patients with uncontrolled infections, other autoimmune diseases, pregnancy or lactation. Diagnoses relied on clinical symptoms, serum thyroxine and TRAb, thyroid ultrasound and orbital computed tomography. PBMCs were separated from about 10 ml of fresh peripheral blood using Ficoll-Paque density gradient centrifugation. Total RNA was extracted using Trizol reagent, and RNA quality was assessed on an Agilent 2100 Bioanalyzer.

This clonotype was detected many times. No cognate antigen has been identified for it. Per-nucleotide qualities are absent, and no much larger clonotype sits a single base away. This chain joins TRBV5-1 to TRBJ2-3; tentative D gene TRBD2, with 7 bases matching. The specimen was blood. This TCR derives from a woman between 35 and 50 years old with Graves' ophthalmopathy. Here the CDR3 is given as CASSLGRGAVTSTDTQYF. The base sequence is TGCGCCAGCAGCTTGGGACGGGGGGCCGTCACTAGCACAGATACGCAGTATTTT.